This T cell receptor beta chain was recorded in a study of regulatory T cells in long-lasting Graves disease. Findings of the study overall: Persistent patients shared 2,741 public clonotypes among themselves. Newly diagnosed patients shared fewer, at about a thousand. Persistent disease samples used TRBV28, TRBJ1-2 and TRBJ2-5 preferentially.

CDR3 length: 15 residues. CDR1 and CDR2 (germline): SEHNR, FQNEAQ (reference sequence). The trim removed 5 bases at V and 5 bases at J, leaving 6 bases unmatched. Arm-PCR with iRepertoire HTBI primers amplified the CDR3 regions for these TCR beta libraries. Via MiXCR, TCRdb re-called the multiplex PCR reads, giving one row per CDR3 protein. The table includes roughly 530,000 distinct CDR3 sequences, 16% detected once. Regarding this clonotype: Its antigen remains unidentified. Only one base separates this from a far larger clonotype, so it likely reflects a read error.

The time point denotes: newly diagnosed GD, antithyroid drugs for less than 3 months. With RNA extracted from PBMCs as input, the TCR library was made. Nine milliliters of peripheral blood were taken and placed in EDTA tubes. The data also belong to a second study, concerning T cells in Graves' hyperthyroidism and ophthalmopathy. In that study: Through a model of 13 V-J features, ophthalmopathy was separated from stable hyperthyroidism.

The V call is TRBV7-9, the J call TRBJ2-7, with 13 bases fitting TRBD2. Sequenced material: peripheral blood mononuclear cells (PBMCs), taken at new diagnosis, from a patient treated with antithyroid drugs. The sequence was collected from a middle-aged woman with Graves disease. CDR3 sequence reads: CASSTGLAGVHEQYF. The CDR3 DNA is TGTGCCAGCAGCACCGGACTAGCGGGGGTACACGAGCAGTACTTC.